The 9 T cell receptor beta chains below come from one sample, sequenced in a study of T cells in Graves' hyperthyroidism and ophthalmopathy. RNA transcripts provided the source from which TCR beta CDR3 regions were amplified. First-round RT-PCR of the TCR CDR3 relied on the HTBI primer set. MiXCR, run by TCRdb on the multiplex PCR reads, gives a single entry per CDR3 protein. This sample has around 800,000 distinct CDR3 sequences; around 38% occur once, and the top ten carry approximately 8.7%. Sequencing was carried out using blood. All receptors come from a man aged 18 to 35 with Graves' hyperthyroidism.

With respect to this clonotype: The conserved final phenylalanine or tryptophan is absent from the CDR3, which likely points to a read error. The DNA is left out, because the CDR3 cannot be placed on it with certainty; the CDR3 is given as TCRdb lists it. The chain recombines TRBV7-9 with TRBJ2-5; TRBD1 reflects the table's D call only, with no check against the DNA. A total of 9 residues make up the CDR3, ends included. Germline-derived CDR1 and CDR2 are SEHNR and FQNEAQ (reference sequence). Here the CDR3 reads CASSLSPGG.

The gene calls are TRBV29-1 and TRBJ2-5; 11 positions match TRBD2. The CDR3 length is 14 residues. With 1 base clipped from V and 5 bases from J, the junction kept 3 bases outside the gene matches. Per germline, CDR1 SQVTM and CDR2 ANQGSEA. The CDR3 DNA sequence: TGCAGCGTTGAAGGACTAGCGGGATGGGAGACCCAGTACTTC. It yields the protein CSVEGLAGWETQYF. Combining the CDR3 with reference TRBV29-1 and TRBJ2-5 gives the whole variable domain SAVISQKPSRDICQRGTSLTIQCQVDSQVTMMFWYRQQPGQSLTLIATANQGSEATYESGFVIDKFPISRPNLTFSTLTVSNMSPEDSSIYLCSVEGLAGWETQYFGPGTRLLVL.

This clonotype was seen only a few times. The chain uses TRBV14 and TRBJ2-5, with 7 bases identical to TRBD2. The germline V gene has CDR1 SGHDN and CDR2 FVKESK. The CDR3 is made up of 14 amino acids. V shed 3 bases, J shed 4 bases, and the junction held 5 bases outside the gene matches. This CDR3 is CASSQEREGETQYF. The CDR3 DNA reads as TGTGCCAGCAGCCAGGAGCGGGAAGGAGAGACCCAGTACTTC. The complete variable domain, with remaining parts taken from reference TRBV14 and TRBJ2-5, reads EAGVTQFPSHSVIEKGQTVTLRCDPISGHDNLYWYRRVMGKEIKFLLHFVKESKQDESGMPNNRFLAERTGGTYSTLKVQPAELEDSGVYFCASSQEREGETQYFGPGTRLLVL.

V and J are TRBV7-2 and TRBJ2-7, with TRBD2 matching over 7 bases. Germline V gives CDR1 SGHTA, CDR2 FQGNSA. V was pared by 5 bases and J by 5 bases, with 9 bases of the junction left unmatched. CDR3 length: 14 amino acids. CDR3 DNA: TGTGCCAGCAGCAGCGGGACCCCGAATCACGAGCAGTACTTC. It encodes CASSSGTPNHEQYF.

This clonotype showed up many times. This rearrangement joins TRBV29-1 to TRBJ1-1, with D uncertain. This CDR3 has 11 residues. The V gene's germline CDR1 is SQVTM and CDR2 ANQGSEA. The V end lost 3 bases, the J end lost 7 bases, and 9 bases lay between the germline ends. The chain's CDR3 is CSVEGGLEAFF. CDR3 DNA sequence: TGCAGCGTTGAGGGAGGGCTTGAAGCTTTCTTT.

The chain recombines TRBV27 with TRBJ1-5, with D perhaps matching TRBD1 (6 bases). The CDR3 runs 13 residues. Germline CDR1 MNHEY, CDR2 SMNVEV (reference sequence). Deletions cut 8 bases from V and 2 bases from J, with 10 bases between. The chain's CDR3 is CASGGSGNQPQHF. CDR3 sequence (DNA): TGTGCCAGCGGGGGCTCTGGCAATCAGCCCCAGCATTTT.

The chain employs TRBV12-3 or TRBV12-4 and TRBJ1-1; TRBD1 might be the D (5 bases). The V and J ends lost 5 bases and 1 base respectively, with 14 bases between them. This CDR3 contains 15 residues. CDR3 nucleotide sequence: TGTGCCAGCAGTGATAACGGGACTCCGAACACTGAAGCTTTCTTT. It specifies CASSDNGTPNTEAFF.

This clonotype has only a few counts. J is TRBJ1-1 and V is TRBV5-6; D remains ambiguous. V was cut by 1 base and J by 0 bases, with 13 bases left in between. The CDR3 spans 16 residues. From germline, CDR1 is SGHDT and CDR2 YYEEEE. CDR3 sequence reads: CASSLRRATLNTEAFF. The CDR3 DNA reads TGTGCCAGCAGCTTGAGGAGGGCCACCTTGAACACTGAAGCTTTCTTT. The whole variable domain, filled in from reference TRBV5-6 and TRBJ1-1, reads DAGVTQSPTHLIKTRGQQVTLRCSPKSGHDTVSWYQQALGQGPQFIFQYYEEEERQRGNFPDRFSGHQFPNYSSELNVNALLLGDSALYLCASSLRRATLNTEAFFGQGTRLTVV.

The chain links TRBV7-2 to TRBJ1-2; D might be TRBD1 (5 bases). Trimming stripped 1 base from V and 8 bases from J, with 14 bases between. The CDR3 runs 14 residues. Per the germline V gene, CDR1 is SGHTA and CDR2 is FQGNSA. The CDR3 loop is CASSLEVAGVGYTF. The DNA for the CDR3 is TGTGCCAGCAGCTTAGAAGTAGCGGGGGTCGGCTACACCTTC.